Many counts were recorded for the clone carrying this TCR beta chain. Its antigen remains unknown. This record belongs to a study of blood T cells in healthy people across ages. Study information: When template switching was applied, about one barcoded beta molecule was captured per two T cells. General study points: Compared with aged donors, long-lived donors showed fewer expanded clones, suggesting selection. Unknown CMV status may confound age-related changes in expanded clones.

With a J-beta primer mix and a sample-barcoded 5' primer, a second PCR ran about 7 to 11 cycles. All cDNA molecules were each tagged by a template-switch adaptor with 12 random nucleotides. TCRdb reanalysed the 5' RACE reads using MiXCR and keeps one entry per CDR3 protein. The table lists 550,000 to 700,000 distinct CDR3 sequences, roughly 28% of them singletons, with around 18% in the top ten. Trimming removed 2 bases from V and 4 bases from J, with 11 bases in between. The CDR3 is 14 amino acids. This sequence originates from a woman aged 65 to 85 in good health. V gene TRBV12-3 or TRBV12-4 combines with J gene TRBJ1-1, with D possibly TRBD1 on 6 matching bases. Sequencing was done on a sample of blood. CDR3 coding DNA: TGTGCCAGCAGTTTAATTCCGGGGGCCACTGAAGCTTTCTTT. Encoded protein: CASSLIPGATEAFF.